This TCR beta chain was recorded in a study of technical replicates of blood from a handful of donors. The repertoire was sequenced with immunoSEQ multiplex PCR; TCRdb's copy has only in-frame clones and lacks some. Here the sample spans about 95,000 clones, about 95% being singletons. V gave up 0 bases and J gave up 0 bases, with 12 bases separating them. CDR1 SGDLS and CDR2 YYNGEE come from the germline V gene. There are 17 residues in the CDR3. This receptor was obtained from a human donor in good health. Material: T cells isolated from PBMCs. The chain carries TRBV9 and TRBJ2-2; D gene unclear. DNA for the CDR3: TGTGCCAGCAGCGTAGCAAGGCGGTTCACGAACACCGGGGAGCTGTTTTTT. Amino acid sequence: CASSVARRFTNTGELFF.